Given below is one T cell receptor (beta chain) in context. Antigen specificity is unknown. Cultured CD4+ T cells had their DNA profiled by the Oncomine TCR Beta short-read assay. TCRdb re-derived calls from the PCR reads in MiXCR, one entry per CDR3 protein. The data contain about 12,000 distinct CDR3 sequences, roughly 30% of them singletons. The data are from a study of vaccination and CD4 T cells after COVID-19. As for the study in general: The post-vaccine samples came a median 72 days after dose two (range 14 to 241). The peptides that stimulated the cells were overlapping spike peptides from SARS-CoV-2, HCoV-NL63, HCoV-OC43 and HCoV-229E. Cultures that served as controls received a CEFX pool, an HIV-1 Nef pool, or no peptide.

Treatment reported: approximately nine-day PBMC culture with coronavirus spike peptide pools or control peptides (ViraFEST assay). Peptide pools at 9.5 to 10 ug/ml stimulated two million PBMCs per well with 10 IU/ml IL-2. Germline assignment: CDR1 SGHRS and CDR2 YFSETQ. This CDR3 has 14 amino acids. Trimming stripped 0 bases from V and 5 bases from J, with 11 bases between. This TCR derives from a human donor who received a COVID-19 vaccine. The genes are TRBV5-1 and TRBJ1-1; D gene unclear. The material sequenced was CD4+ T cells from blood, cultured in vitro, taken before SARS-CoV-2 vaccination. DNA for the CDR3: TGCGCCAGCAGCTTGGCCGCCGGGGAAACTGAAGCTTTCTTT. Translating gives CASSLAAGETEAFF.